This is a list of T cell receptor beta chains from one sample in a study of T cells in Graves' hyperthyroidism and ophthalmopathy. TCRdb re-analysed the multiplex PCR reads in MiXCR, keeping a single row per CDR3 protein. The sample yields 400,000 to 550,000 distinct CDR3 sequences, about 15% seen once. Material: blood. These receptors were taken from a woman younger than 35 with Graves' hyperthyroidism. The CDR3 runs from the conserved cysteine through the conserved F or W. D genes are given only for firm matches. Expanded clones are given a class, and other clones once, few, many or no size at all.

many	TRBV11-2	TRBJ2-2	TRBD1	TGTGCCAGCAGGAGACAGGGGGTCAACACCGGGGAGCTGTTTTTT	CASRRQGVNTGELFF
many	TRBV9	TRBJ2-1	.	TGTGCCAGCAGCGTAATGGGAACGAGCTCCTACAATGAGCAGTTCTTC	CASSVMGTSSYNEQFF
.	TRBV9	TRBJ1-3	.	TGTGCCAGCAGCGTTGGGGAGGGGGGAGCTGGAAACACCATATATTTT	CASSVGEGGAGNTIYF
.	TRBV29-1	TRBJ2-1	TRBD2	TGCAGCGCTCCGGGACTAGAATACAATGAGCAGTTCTTC	CSAPGLEYNEQFF
.	TRBV20-1	TRBJ1-1	.	TGCAGTGCTAGAGGGACCGACCTGAACACTGAAGCTTTCTTT	CSARGTDLNTEAFF
many	TRBV5-1	TRBJ2-3	TRBD2	TGCGCCAGCAGCACCGGGACTAGCGGTAGCACAGATACGCAGTATTTT	CASSTGTSGSTDTQYF
many	TRBV10-3	TRBJ2-7	.	TGTGCCATCAGTTTTGACCCGGCCTACGAGCAGTACTTC	CAISFDPAYEQYF
few	TRBV6-1	TRBJ1-2	.	TGTGCCAGCAGCCGCAGGGGAACTTATGGCTACACCTTC	CASSRRGTYGYTF
many	TRBV2	TRBJ1-4	TRBD1	TGTGCCAGCAGTGAACCGGGACAGGGTAATGAAAAACTGTTTTTT	CASSEPGQGNEKLFF
many	TRBV20-1	TRBJ2-3	.	TGCAGTGCTACCGGGATTAGCACAGATACGCAGTATTTT	CSATGISTDTQYF
.	TRBV6-1	TRBJ1-1	TRBD1	TGTGCCAGCAGACCCGGGACAGGGTTCGAAGCTTTCTTT	CASRPGTGFEAFF
many	TRBV4-1	TRBJ2-7	.	TGCGCCAGCAGCCAAGGACAGACTACTTCCTACGAGCAGTACTTC	CASSQGQTTSYEQYF
many	TRBV11-2	TRBJ1-1	TRBD1	TGTGCCAGCAGCGCATGGACAGGGCGACGAGATGCTTTCTTT	CASSAWTGRRDAFF
.	TRBV10-3	TRBJ2-7	.	TGTGCCAGCAGTGAAGCGAATAGGGGTGACGAGCAGTACTTC	CASSEANRGDEQYF
many	TRBV25-1	TRBJ2-2	TRBD1	TGTGCCAGCAGTCGGACAGGGACGAACACCGGGGAGCTGTTTTTT	CASSRTGTNTGELFF
.	TRBV6-1	TRBJ2-7	.	TGTGCCAGCAGTCGAATAAGGGGAGGCGAGCAGTACTTC	CASSRIRGGEQYF
many	TRBV27	TRBJ2-7	TRBD1	TGTGCCAGCAGTCGAGGGACAGGGAGTTACGAGCAGTACTTC	CASSRGTGSYEQYF
many	TRBV20-1	TRBJ2-2	TRBD2	TGCAGTGCTAGCGGGGGGGCCTCGCAACGGGAGCTGTTTTTT	CSASGGASQRELFF
.	TRBV5-1	TRBJ2-5	.	TGCGCCAGCAGCTTGAGGTATAGCGAACAAGAGACCCAGTACTTC	CASSLRYSEQETQYF
many	TRBV13	TRBJ2-1	TRBD2	TGTGCCAGCAGCTTAACTGCGGGGGGAGGGCCTTCCGACCCCTACAATGAGCAGTTCTTC	CASSLTAGGGPSDPYNEQFF
many	TRBV12-3/TRBV12-4	TRBJ1-1	.	TGTGCCAGCAGTTTAGCGTGGAGCAGGAACACTGAAGCTTTCTTT	CASSLAWSRNTEAFF
many	TRBV2	TRBJ1-1	.	TGTGCCAGCAGGGGCGGAGGGGGCACTGAAGCTTTCTTT	CASRGGGGTEAFF
.	TRBV19	TRBJ2-1	.	TGTGCCAGTACCTCAGGAGGGACAACCTCTCATTTCTCCTACAATGAGCAGTTCTTC	CASTSGGTTSHFSYNEQFF
.	TRBV12-3/TRBV12-4	TRBJ1-2	.	TGTGCCAGCAGTAACAGAAAACTAAATGGCTACACCTTC	CASSNRKLNGYTF
few	TRBV6-5	TRBJ1-3	TRBD1	TGTGCCAGCAGTTACACCGGGACAGGGAAAAACACCATATATTTT	CASSYTGTGKNTIYF
many	TRBV24-1	TRBJ1-4	TRBD1	TGTGCCCCAGAGGGACAGGTGTACGAAAAACTGTTTTTT	CAPEGQVYEKLFF
many	TRBV9	TRBJ1-1	.	TGTGCCAGCAGCGTAGGAGAAAGCACTGAAGCTTTCTTT	CASSVGESTEAFF
many	TRBV12-3/TRBV12-4	TRBJ1-1	.	TGTGCCAGCAGTTTCGATGAAAACACTGAAGCTTTCTTT	CASSFDENTEAFF
many	TRBV28	TRBJ1-2	.	TGTGCCAGCAGTTCGACTTACTATGGCTACACCTTC	CASSSTYYGYTF
many	TRBV5-1	TRBJ1-2	.	TGCGCCAGCAGCTTGGGACAGCTGGTTGAAGCAGGCTACACCTTC	CASSLGQLVEAGYTF
many	TRBV6-1	TRBJ2-3	.	TGTGCCAGCGCTGGCACAGATACGCAGTATTTT	CASAGTDTQYF
many	TRBV12-3/TRBV12-4	TRBJ2-1	TRBD1	TGTGCCAGCAGTCCGGGACAGGGGGCTTATGAGCAGTTCTTC	CASSPGQGAYEQFF
.	TRBV4-1	TRBJ1-1	TRBD1	TGCGCCAGCAGCCAAGCCGGGACAGGGGAATTCAGTATGAACACTGAAGCTTTCTTT	CASSQAGTGEFSMNTEAFF
many	TRBV12-3/TRBV12-4	TRBJ2-2	.	TGTGCCAGCAGTTTAAGGCAGAACACCGGGGAGCTGTTTTTT	CASSLRQNTGELFF
many	TRBV6-2/TRBV6-3	TRBJ2-1	.	TGTGCCAGCAGTTATCCTACCGAGTCTCGTAATGAGCAGTTCTTC	CASSYPTESRNEQFF
few	TRBV29-1	TRBJ2-5	.	TGCAGCGTTGCAGATGGGGAGACCCAGTACTTC	CSVADGETQYF
many	TRBV11-3	TRBJ1-4	.	TGTGCCAGCAGCCCCTGGGGCGAAAAACTGTTTTTT	CASSPWGEKLFF
.	TRBV6-1	TRBJ2-3	TRBD1	TGTGCCAGCAGTTCCGGGACAGGGGCGATGATAGATACGCAGTATTTT	CASSSGTGAMIDTQYF
few	TRBV3-1	TRBJ2-7	TRBD2	TGTGCCAGCAGCCCCTCAGCGGGATTAGACGAGCAGTACTTC	CASSPSAGLDEQYF
few	TRBV10-2	TRBJ1-1	.	TGCGCCAGCAGCGGTGGCAGGGCGAACACTGAAGCTTTCTTT	CASSGGRANTEAFF
many	TRBV7-3	TRBJ2-1	.	TGTGCCAGCAGCTTACAAGAATCAGCGGGTGAGCAGTTCTTC	CASSLQESAGEQFF
many	TRBV6-1	TRBJ2-3	TRBD2	TGTGCCAGCAGTCGACTAGCGGGAGGAGGGGATACGCAGTATTTT	CASSRLAGGGDTQYF
few	TRBV19	TRBJ2-1	TRBD1	TGTGCCAGTGAACAGCCGGGACAGGGATTTTACAATGAGCAGTTCTTC	CASEQPGQGFYNEQFF
many	TRBV29-1	TRBJ1-1	TRBD1	TGCAGCGCTGGGGCAGGGGGCATGAACACTGAAGCTTTCTTT	CSAGAGGMNTEAFF
many	TRBV12-3/TRBV12-4	TRBJ2-5	TRBD2	TGTGCCAGCAGCCCAGCGGGAGGAGGGGAGACCCAGTACTTC	CASSPAGGGETQYF
many	TRBV20-1	TRBJ1-5	.	TGCAGTGCAACGCACGGGTACTATAGCAATCAGCCCCAGCATTTT	CSATHGYYSNQPQHF
many	TRBV5-1	TRBJ1-2	.	TGCGCCAGCAGCTTGGCCAGGCGGGGTTCGGCTGGCTACACCTTC	CASSLARRGSAGYTF
many	TRBV29-1	TRBJ2-5	TRBD1	TGCAGCGTGAGGCGGGACAGGGGTCCGGAGACCCAGTACTTC	CSVRRDRGPETQYF
few	TRBV20-1	TRBJ2-3	TRBD2	TGCAGTGCTAGGGGGACTAGCGGGAGAAGAACAGATACGCAGTATTTT	CSARGTSGRRTDTQYF
many	TRBV10-3	TRBJ1-5	.	TGTGCCATCAACGATCCGGGCCGGAATCAGCCCCAGCATTTT	CAINDPGRNQPQHF